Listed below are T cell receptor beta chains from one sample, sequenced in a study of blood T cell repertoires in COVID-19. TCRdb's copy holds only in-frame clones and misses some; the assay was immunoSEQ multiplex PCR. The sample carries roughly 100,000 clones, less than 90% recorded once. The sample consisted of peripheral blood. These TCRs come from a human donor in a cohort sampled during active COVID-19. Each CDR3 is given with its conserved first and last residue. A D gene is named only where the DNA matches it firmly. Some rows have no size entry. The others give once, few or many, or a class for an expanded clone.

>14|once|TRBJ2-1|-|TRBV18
CASSPGRGYNEQFF
TGTGCCAGCTCACCCGGCAGGGGATACAATGAGCAGTTCTTC
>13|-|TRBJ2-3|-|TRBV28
CASTPIGGGTQYF
TGTGCCAGCACTCCTATCGGGGGAGGTACGCAGTATTTT
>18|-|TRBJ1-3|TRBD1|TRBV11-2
CASSSGQGRKESGNTIYF
TGTGCCAGCAGCTCGGGACAGGGACGTAAAGAGTCTGGAAACACCATATATTTT
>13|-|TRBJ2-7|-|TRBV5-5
CASSLEGSGEQYF
TGTGCCAGCAGCTTGGAGGGTTCAGGGGAGCAGTACTTC
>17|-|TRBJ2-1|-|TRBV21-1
CASSKISRLSSYNEQFF
TGTGCCAGCAGCAAGATATCGCGATTAAGCTCCTACAATGAGCAGTTCTTC
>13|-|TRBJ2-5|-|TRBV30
CAWSVGLQETQYF
TGTGCCTGGAGTGTTGGCTTACAAGAGACCCAGTACTTC
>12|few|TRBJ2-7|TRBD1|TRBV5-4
CASSWDRGEQYF
TGTGCCAGCAGCTGGGACAGGGGCGAGCAGTACTTC
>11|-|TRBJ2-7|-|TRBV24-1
CATGDSYEQYF
TGTGCCACTGGAGACTCCTACGAGCAGTACTTC
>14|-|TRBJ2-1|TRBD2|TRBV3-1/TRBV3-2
CASSPGGPDNEQFF
TGTGCCAGCAGCCCGGGGGGGCCGGACAATGAGCAGTTCTTC
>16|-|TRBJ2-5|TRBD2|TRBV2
CASSGAGAWGGETQYF
TGTGCCAGCAGTGGAGCGGGGGCGTGGGGGGGAGAGACCCAGTACTTC
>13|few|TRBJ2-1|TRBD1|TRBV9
CASSQRTGNEQFF
TGTGCCAGCAGCCAAAGGACAGGCAATGAGCAGTTCTTC
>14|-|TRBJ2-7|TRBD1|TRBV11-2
CASSLGTGNYEQYF
TGTGCCAGCAGCTTAGGGACAGGAAACTACGAGCAGTACTTC
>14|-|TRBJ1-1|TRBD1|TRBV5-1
CASNTGARGTEAFF
TGCGCCAGCAATACAGGGGCTCGGGGAACTGAAGCTTTCTTT
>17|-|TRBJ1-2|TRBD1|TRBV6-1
CASSDDRDRDNLYGYTF
TGTGCCAGCAGTGATGATAGGGACAGGGACAATTTATATGGCTACACCTTC
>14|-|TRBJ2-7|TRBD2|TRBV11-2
CASSRTSGSYEQYF
TGTGCCAGCAGCCGGACTAGCGGCTCCTACGAGCAGTACTTC
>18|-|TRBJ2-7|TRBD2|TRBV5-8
CASSPKRTGLAPPYEQYF
TGTGCCAGCAGCCCCAAGCGGACGGGACTAGCGCCTCCCTACGAGCAGTACTTC
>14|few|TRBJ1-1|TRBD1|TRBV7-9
CASSLTGGASVAFF
TGTGCCAGCAGCTTAACAGGGGGTGCGAGTGTAGCTTTCTTT
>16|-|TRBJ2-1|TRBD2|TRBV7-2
CASSYIAGAVWNEQFF
TGTGCCAGCAGCTATATAGCGGGGGCGGTTTGGAATGAGCAGTTCTTC
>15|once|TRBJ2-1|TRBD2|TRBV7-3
CASSMTSGSYNEQFF
TGTGCCAGCAGCATGACTAGCGGGAGCTACAATGAGCAGTTCTTC
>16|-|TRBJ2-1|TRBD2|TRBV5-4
CASSDLSGGSYNEQFF
TGTGCCAGCAGCGACCTAAGCGGGGGGTCCTACAATGAGCAGTTCTTC
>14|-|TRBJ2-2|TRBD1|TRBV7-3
CASTDREHPGELFF
TGTGCCAGCACAGACAGGGAGCATCCCGGGGAGCTGTTTTTT
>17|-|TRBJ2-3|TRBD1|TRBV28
CASSPLPPGQSTDTQYF
TGTGCCAGCAGCCCCCTTCCCCCGGGACAGAGCACAGATACGCAGTATTTT
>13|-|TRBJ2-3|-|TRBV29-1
CSVAGSLSDTQYF
TGCAGCGTTGCAGGGTCTTTATCAGATACGCAGTATTTT
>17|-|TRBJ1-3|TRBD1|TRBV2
CASSSRRGQDSGNTIYF
TGTGCCAGCAGCTCCCGCCGGGGACAGGACTCTGGAAACACCATATATTTT
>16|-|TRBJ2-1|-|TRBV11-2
CASSLLGTGTSGEQFF
TGTGCCAGCAGCCTCCTTGGGACAGGGACTAGTGGTGAGCAGTTCTTC
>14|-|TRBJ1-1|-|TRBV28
CASSLWRENTEAFF
TGTGCCAGCAGTTTGTGGAGGGAGAACACTGAAGCTTTCTTT
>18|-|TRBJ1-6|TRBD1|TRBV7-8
CASSFQEEGALEYSPLHF
TGTGCCAGCAGCTTTCAAGAGGAGGGGGCGTTGGAATATTCACCCCTCCACTTT
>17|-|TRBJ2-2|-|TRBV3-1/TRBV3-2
CASSQSWEPHRGGELFF
TGTGCCAGCAGCCAATCGTGGGAGCCCCACCGGGGCGGGGAGCTGTTTTTT
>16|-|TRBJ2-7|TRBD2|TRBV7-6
CASSSGTRDGSYEQYF
TGTGCCAGCAGCTCTGGGACTAGGGACGGGTCCTACGAGCAGTACTTC
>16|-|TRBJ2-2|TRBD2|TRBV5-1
CASSSPTSGYTGELFF
TGCGCCAGCAGCTCTCCGACTAGCGGTTACACCGGGGAGCTGTTTTTT
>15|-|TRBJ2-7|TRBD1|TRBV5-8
CASSALTGRSYEQYF
TGTGCCAGCAGCGCCTTGACAGGGCGCTCCTACGAGCAGTACTTC
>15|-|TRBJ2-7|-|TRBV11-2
CASSSPRGGSYEQYF
TGTGCCAGCAGCTCCCCCAGGGGTGGCTCCTACGAGCAGTACTTC
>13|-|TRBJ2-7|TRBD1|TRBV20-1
CSASVRGLNEQYF
TGCAGTGCTAGTGTCAGGGGGCTCAACGAGCAGTACTTC
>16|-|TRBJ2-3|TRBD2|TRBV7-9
CASSEGRLAGTDTQYF
TGTGCCAGCAGCGAAGGTCGGCTAGCGGGCACAGATACGCAGTATTTT
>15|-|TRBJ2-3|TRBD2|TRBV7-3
CASSLGGARTDTQYF
TGTGCCAGCAGCTTGGGAGGGGCGCGTACAGATACGCAGTATTTT
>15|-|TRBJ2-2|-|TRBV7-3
CASSLQGGNTGELFF
TGTGCCAGCAGCTTACAGGGGGGTAACACCGGGGAGCTGTTTTTT
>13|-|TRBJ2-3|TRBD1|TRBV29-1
CSGEGTGPDTQYF
TGCAGCGGTGAGGGGACAGGACCAGATACGCAGTATTTT
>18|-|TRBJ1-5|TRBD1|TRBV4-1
CASSHPGQAGSGNQPQHF
TGCGCCAGCAGCCATCCCGGACAGGCGGGCTCGGGCAATCAGCCCCAGCATTTT
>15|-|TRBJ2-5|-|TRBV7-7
CASSSTGIDGETQYF
TGTGCTAGCAGCTCAACGGGAATCGACGGAGAGACCCAGTACTTC
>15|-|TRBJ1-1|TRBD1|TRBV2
CASKIRTGGDTEAFF
TGTGCCAGCAAGATTAGGACAGGGGGAGACACTGAAGCTTTCTTT
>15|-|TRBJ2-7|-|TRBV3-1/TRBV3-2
CASSQDLQGGNEQYF
TGTGCCAGCAGCCAAGATCTCCAGGGAGGCAACGAGCAGTACTTC
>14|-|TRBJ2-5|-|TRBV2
CASSVGGLKETQYF
TGTGCCAGCAGTGTTGGAGGGCTCAAAGAGACCCAGTACTTC
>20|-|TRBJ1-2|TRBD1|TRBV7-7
CASSLTPEGTGGPRDYGYTF
TGTGCTAGCAGCTTGACTCCCGAGGGGACAGGGGGGCCGAGGGACTATGGCTACACCTTC
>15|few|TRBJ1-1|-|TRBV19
CASSIIDIGDTEAFF
TGTGCCAGTAGTATCATCGACATTGGCGACACTGAAGCTTTCTTT
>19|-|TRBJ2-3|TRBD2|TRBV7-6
CASSLDTKAGLAMTDTQYF
TGTGCCAGCAGCTTAGACACAAAAGCAGGACTAGCGATGACAGATACGCAGTATTTT
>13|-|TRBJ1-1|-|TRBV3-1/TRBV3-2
CASSQVWNTEAFF
TGTGCCAGCAGCCAAGTATGGAACACTGAAGCTTTCTTT
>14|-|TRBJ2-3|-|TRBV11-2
CASSLGGSTDTQYF
TGTGCCAGCAGCTTAGGCGGGTCCACAGATACGCAGTATTTT
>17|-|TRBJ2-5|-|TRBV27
CASSLHPTGIGFETQYF
TGTGCCAGCAGTTTACACCCGACAGGTATAGGTTTCGAGACCCAGTACTTC
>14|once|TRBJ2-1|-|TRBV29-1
CSVEIAASYNEQFF
TGCAGCGTTGAGATAGCGGCGTCCTACAATGAGCAGTTCTTC
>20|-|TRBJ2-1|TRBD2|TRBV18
CASSTLPLTSGRANGNEQFF
TGTGCCAGCTCCACATTACCCTTGACTAGCGGGAGGGCCAATGGGAATGAGCAGTTCTTC
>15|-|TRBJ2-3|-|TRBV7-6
CASSPDQAGTDTQYF
TGTGCCAGCAGCCCGGACCAAGCGGGCACAGATACGCAGTATTTT
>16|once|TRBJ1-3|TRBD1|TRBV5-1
CASSKNRGHSGNTIYF
TGCGCCAGCAGCAAAAACAGGGGACACTCTGGAAACACCATATATTTT
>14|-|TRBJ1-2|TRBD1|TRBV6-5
CASSSGTGSGGYTF
TGTGCCAGCAGCTCTGGGACAGGGAGCGGGGGCTACACCTTC
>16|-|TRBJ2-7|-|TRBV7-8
CASSLSFIRLLREQYF
TGTGCCAGCAGCTTATCTTTTATCAGACTCCTACGCGAGCAGTACTTC
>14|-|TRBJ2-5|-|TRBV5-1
CASSFSQGKETQYF
TGCGCCAGCAGCTTTTCCCAGGGAAAAGAGACCCAGTACTTC
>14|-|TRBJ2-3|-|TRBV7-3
CASSLAHSTDTQYF
TGTGCCAGCAGTTTGGCTCACAGCACAGATACGCAGTATTTT
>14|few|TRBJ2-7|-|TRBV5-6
CASSLAGADYEQYF
TGTGCCAGCAGCCTGGCAGGGGCGGACTACGAGCAGTACTTC
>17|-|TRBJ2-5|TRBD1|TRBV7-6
CASSTGTGGFVRETQYF
TGTGCCAGCAGTACCGGGACAGGGGGCTTCGTACGTGAGACCCAGTACTTC
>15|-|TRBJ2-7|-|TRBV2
CASSDGHKITYEQYF
TGTGCCAGCAGCGACGGACATAAAATTACCTACGAGCAGTACTTC
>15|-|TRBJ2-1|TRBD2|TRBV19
CASSTALAGEDEQFF
TGTGCCAGTAGTACCGCACTAGCGGGAGAGGATGAGCAGTTCTTC